The text below deals with one T cell receptor beta chain. Its antigen is still unknown. The data stem from a study of T cell responses to AZD1222 COVID-19 vaccine. General study results and limits: Vaccine-associated CD4 TCRs spanned spike, dominant at 160-218 and 743-854. After two AZD1222 doses, spike-specific TCR breadth and depth rose versus day 0. Clonal diversity was possibly underestimated, and white British individuals and females predominated among donors. Within unmutated variant regions lay the reported targets of nearly half of spike-specific TCRs.

Germline loops: CDR1 MNHEY, CDR2 SVGAGI. The V gene lost 7 bases and the J gene lost 8 bases, with 12 bases spanning the gap. The CDR3 length is 13 residues. Method: immunoSEQ multiplex PCR; TCRdb's copy keeps in-frame clones and lacks some. The sample holds tens of thousands of clones, about 91% seen once. The TCR sequence derives from an adult who received the MenACWY meningococcal vaccine as a control. Specimen: peripheral blood, collected 28 days after the second dose of the MenACWY control vaccine. The chain carries TRBV6-5 and TRBJ1-6; TRBD1 might be the D (5 bases). The CDR3 reads CASKEGLDSPLHF. CDR3 in DNA: TGTGCCAGCAAAGAGGGGTTGGATTCACCCCTCCACTTT.